This record concerns one T cell receptor (beta chain) sequence. Original processing methods: Nucleated cell counts were estimated from reference gene primer amplification. TCRdb keeps only in-frame clones here, not all; method: immunoSEQ multiplex PCR. V and J calls and clone size are as listed in that table; D and trimming were resolved from the DNA. Seen here are about 240,000 clones, roughly 80% observed once, and the top ten hold 4.7%. The sample originates from a study of blood T cell repertoires in COVID-19. Trimming left V 3 bases short and J 4 bases short, with 10 bases between. Germline V gene sequence: CDR1 LNHDA, CDR2 SQIVND (reference sequence). The CDR3 length is 14 residues.

Sequenced material: peripheral blood. The chain links TRBV19 to TRBJ1-3; the D is unclear. The clonotype originates from a woman aged 70-85 years with acute or convalescent COVID-19. In DNA form, the CDR3 reads TGTGCCAGTAGTATCGGAGGATTCGGAAACACCATATATTTT. Translation: CASSIGGFGNTIYF.